The T cell receptor beta chain described here comes from a study of human T cells and chemical hapten exposure. Study in general: Sensitization was performed using 2% DPC on an approximately 2 cm by approximately 2 cm upper inner arm skin site.

Individual cDNA molecules had unique molecular identifiers attached to them by the library. TCRdb analysed the RACE reads with MiXCR anew, one entry per CDR3 protein. Here the sample spans approximately 340,000 distinct CDR3 sequences, under 8% being singletons. Sample time point: patch test 1, 2 weeks after DPC sensitization. Noted treatment: therapeutic diphenylcyclopropenone sensitization with weekly scalp DPC. This CDR3 comprises 17 residues. The V and J ends lost 1 base and 5 bases respectively, with 15 bases between them. Germline V gives CDR1 SGHTA, CDR2 FQGNSA. The sequencing used whole blood, collected in connection with sensitization to the hapten diphenylcyclopropenone (DPC). The chain employs TRBV7-2 and TRBJ1-6; D ambiguous. This clonotype originated in a woman under 30 with alopecia areata. Some clones in this sample may be carry-over from other donors' samples. CDR3 nucleotides: TGTGCCAGCAGCTTAGAACCCGGACCCGTAGATAATTCACCCCTCCACTTT. It codes for CASSLEPGPVDNSPLHF. The entire variable domain, with the rest obtained from reference TRBV7-2 and TRBJ1-6, is as follows: GAGVSQSPSNKVTEKGKDVELRCDPISGHTALYWYRQSLGQGLEFLIYFQGNSAPDKSGLPSDRFSAERTGGSVSTLTIQRTQQEDSAVYLCASSLEPGPVDNSPLHFGNGTRLTVT.